This TCR beta chain was captured by sequencing in a study of cytomegalovirus exposure and HLA in healthy donors. Notes on the study in general: Using the classifier, cytomegalovirus status was reportedly diagnosed with high specificity and sensitivity.

As for this clone: The antigen remains undetermined.

The CDR3 extends over 11 amino acids. The V end was cut by 10 bases, the J end by 1 base, with 7 bases between. Germline CDR1 is SNHLY and CDR2 is FYNNEI. PCR used 60 Vbeta primers and 13 Jbeta primers. TCRdb's copy holds only in-frame clones and misses some; the assay was immunoSEQ multiplex PCR. Here the sample spans around 130,000 clones, 75% to 85% being singletons. The receptor comes from a man aged 35 to 55 in good health and CMV-seronegative. The chain is built from TRBV2 and TRBJ1-1, with D unresolved. Specimen: PBMCs. In DNA form, the CDR3 reads TGTGCCAACCGGGAGAACACTGAAGCTTTCTTT. Translated, it gives CANRENTEAFF.